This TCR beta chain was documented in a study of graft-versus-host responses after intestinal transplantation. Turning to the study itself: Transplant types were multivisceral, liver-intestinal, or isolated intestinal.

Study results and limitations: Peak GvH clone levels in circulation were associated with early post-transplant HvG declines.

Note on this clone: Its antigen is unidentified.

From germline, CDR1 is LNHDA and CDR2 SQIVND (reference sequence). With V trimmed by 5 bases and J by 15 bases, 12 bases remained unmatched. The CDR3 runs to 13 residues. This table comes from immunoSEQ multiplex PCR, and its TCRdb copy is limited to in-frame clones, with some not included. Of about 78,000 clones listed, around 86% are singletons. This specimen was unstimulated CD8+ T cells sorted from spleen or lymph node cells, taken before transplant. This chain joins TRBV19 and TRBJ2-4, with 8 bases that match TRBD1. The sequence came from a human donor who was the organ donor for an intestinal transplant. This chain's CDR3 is CASSLSPTGDPYF. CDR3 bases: TGTGCCAGTAGTCTTTCCCCGACAGGGGATCCGTACTTC.